This paragraph reports one TCR beta chain. The antigen is unknown. This sample stems from a study of cytotoxic CD8 clonotypes in ibrutinib-treated CLL. Study-wide findings and caveats: Upon ibrutinib response clonality rose, and upon progression it fell back toward baseline. Progressing and sustained-remission patients had different sampling times.

The V and J ends lost 4 bases and 2 bases respectively, with 12 bases between them. The CDR3 consists of 15 residues. Germline V gene data show CDR1 as MGHRA and CDR2 as YSYEKL. Clones were sequenced by immunoSEQ multiplex PCR, and TCRdb holds only the in-frame ones, with some missing. This table holds about 140,000 clones, about 72% found once. The source was PBMCs, collected after 12 months of ibrutinib treatment. The receptor's source is a human donor with chronic lymphocytic leukemia. The chain uses TRBV4-1 and TRBJ1-5, with D possibly being TRBD1 (5 bases). DNA for the CDR3: TGCGCCAGCAGCCTGGGGGGTCTGGGCAATCAGCCCCAGCATTTT. Translating gives CASSLGGLGNQPQHF.